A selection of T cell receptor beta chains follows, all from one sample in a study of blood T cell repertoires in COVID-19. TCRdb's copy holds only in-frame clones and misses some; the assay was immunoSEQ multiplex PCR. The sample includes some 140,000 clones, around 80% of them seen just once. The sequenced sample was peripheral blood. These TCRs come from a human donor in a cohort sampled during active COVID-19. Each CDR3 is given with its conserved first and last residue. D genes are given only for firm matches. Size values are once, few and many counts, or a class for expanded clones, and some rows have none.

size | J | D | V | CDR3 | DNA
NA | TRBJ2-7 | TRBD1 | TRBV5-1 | CASSRGQNPPYEQYF | TGCGCCAGCAGCCGGGGACAGAATCCCCCCTACGAGCAGTACTTC
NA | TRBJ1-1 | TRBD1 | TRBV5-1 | CASSPGTANTEAFF | TGCGCCAGCAGCCCCGGGACAGCCAACACTGAAGCTTTCTTT
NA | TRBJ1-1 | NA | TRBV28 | CASTLNRKAFF | TGTGCCAGCACCCTAAACAGGAAAGCTTTCTTT
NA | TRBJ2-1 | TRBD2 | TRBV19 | CASSISGGGHGNEQFF | TGTGCCAGTAGTATTTCGGGCGGGGGGCACGGCAATGAGCAGTTCTTC
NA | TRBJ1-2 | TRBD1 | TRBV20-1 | CSASGQGQGLMNYGYTF | TGCAGTGCAAGTGGCCAGGGACAGGGGTTGATGAACTATGGCTACACCTTC
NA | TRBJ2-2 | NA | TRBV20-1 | CSASGGRRGWNTGELFF | TGCAGTGCTAGTGGTGGCCGGAGGGGATGGAACACCGGGGAGCTGTTTTTT
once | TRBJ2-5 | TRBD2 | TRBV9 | CASSARDQTGGTQYF | TGTGCCAGCAGCGCTCGGGACCAAACGGGGGGGACCCAGTACTTC
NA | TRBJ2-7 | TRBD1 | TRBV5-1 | CASSLHPDRGSYEQYF | TGCGCCAGCAGCTTACACCCGGACAGGGGCTCCTACGAGCAGTACTTC
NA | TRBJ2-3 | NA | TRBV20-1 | CSAGGAGTQYF | TGCAGTGCTGGGGGGGCTGGGACGCAGTATTTT
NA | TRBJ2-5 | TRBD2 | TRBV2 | CASKASGSRGETQYF | TGTGCCAGCAAGGCTAGCGGGTCCCGGGGGGAGACCCAGTACTTC
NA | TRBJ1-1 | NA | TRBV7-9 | CASSPRRQVLMNTEAFF | TGTGCCAGCAGCCCCCGACGACAGGTGCTTATGAACACTGAAGCTTTCTTT
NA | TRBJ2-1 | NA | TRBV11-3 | CASSFTGNEQFF | TGTGCCAGCAGCTTTACAGGGAATGAGCAGTTCTTC
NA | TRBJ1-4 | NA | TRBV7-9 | CASSLAAGADEKLFF | TGTGCCAGCAGCTTAGCGGCAGGGGCGGATGAAAAACTGTTTTTT
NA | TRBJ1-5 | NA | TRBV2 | CASSEGGQPQHF | TGTGCCAGCAGTGAGGGAGGTCAGCCCCAGCATTTT
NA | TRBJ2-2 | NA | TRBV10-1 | CASRWGQTGELFF | TGCGCCAGCCGTTGGGGGCAAACCGGGGAGCTGTTTTTT
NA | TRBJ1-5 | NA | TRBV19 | CASRGVRAGVWEPQHF | TGTGCCAGTAGGGGTGTAAGGGCAGGGGTGTGGGAGCCCCAGCATTTT
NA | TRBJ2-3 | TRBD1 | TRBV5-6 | CASSSGGPSTDTQYF | TGTGCCAGCAGCTCAGGGGGCCCTAGCACAGATACGCAGTATTTT
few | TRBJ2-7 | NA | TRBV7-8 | CASSRSGGGSASYEQYF | TGTGCCAGCAGCCGCTCGGGCGGGGGCTCTGCTTCCTACGAGCAGTACTTC
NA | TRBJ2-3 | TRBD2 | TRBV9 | CASSVGLAGVTDTQYF | TGTGCCAGCAGCGTAGGCTTAGCGGGGGTGACAGATACGCAGTATTTT
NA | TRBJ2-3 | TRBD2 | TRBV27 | CASSLSFGSGVWSTDTQYF | TGTGCCAGCAGTTTATCGTTCGGTAGCGGGGTATGGAGCACAGATACGCAGTATTTT
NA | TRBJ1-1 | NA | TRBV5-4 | CASSGTRVNTEAFF | TGTGCCAGCAGCGGAACGAGGGTGAACACTGAAGCTTTCTTT
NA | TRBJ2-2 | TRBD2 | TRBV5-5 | CASSLAPAGADSNTGELFF | TGTGCCAGCAGCTTGGCCCCAGCGGGGGCCGACTCGAACACCGGGGAGCTGTTTTTT
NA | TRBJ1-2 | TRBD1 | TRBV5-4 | CASSTGTGEYGYTF | TGTGCCAGCTCCACCGGGACAGGGGAATATGGCTACACCTTC
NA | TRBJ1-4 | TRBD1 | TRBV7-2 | CASSSYYRTGGTNEKLFF | TGTGCCAGCAGCTCTTATTACAGAACAGGGGGAACTAATGAAAAACTGTTTTTT
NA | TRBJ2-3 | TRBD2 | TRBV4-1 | CASRNPLAGGNRLSTDTQYF | TGCGCCAGCAGAAATCCTCTAGCGGGGGGTAACCGACTGAGCACAGATACGCAGTATTTT
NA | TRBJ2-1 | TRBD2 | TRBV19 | CASTLTSGGAYEQFF | TGTGCCAGTACCCTAACTAGCGGGGGGGCCTATGAGCAGTTCTTC
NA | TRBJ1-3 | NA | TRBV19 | CASSHRVLSSGNTIYF | TGTGCCAGTAGTCACAGGGTACTAAGTTCTGGAAACACCATATATTTT
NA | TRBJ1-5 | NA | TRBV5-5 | CASSLGQGEDQPQHF | TGTGCCAGCAGCTTGGGGCAGGGCGAGGATCAGCCCCAGCATTTT
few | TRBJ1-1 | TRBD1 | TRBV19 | CASSIGQGNTEAFF | TGTGCCAGTAGTATCGGACAGGGAAACACTGAAGCTTTCTTT
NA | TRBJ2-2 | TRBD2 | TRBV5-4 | CASSLIAGEEGELFF | TGTGCCAGCAGCTTAATAGCGGGGGAGGAGGGGGAGCTGTTTTTT
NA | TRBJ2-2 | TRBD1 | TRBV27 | CASSDRGNTGELFF | TGTGCCAGCTCGGACAGGGGGAACACCGGGGAGCTGTTTTTT
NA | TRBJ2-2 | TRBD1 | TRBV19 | CASKGGRGRTGELFF | TGTGCCAGTAAGGGGGGCAGGGGGCGAACCGGGGAGCTGTTTTTT